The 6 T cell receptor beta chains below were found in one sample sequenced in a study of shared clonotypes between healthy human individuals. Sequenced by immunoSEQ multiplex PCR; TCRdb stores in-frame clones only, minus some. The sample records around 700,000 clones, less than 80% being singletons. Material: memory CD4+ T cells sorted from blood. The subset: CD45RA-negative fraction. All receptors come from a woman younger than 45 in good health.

CDR3 in amino acids: CASSPTRDRSRDTQYF. The CDR3, as DNA: TGTGCCAGCAGTCCCACTCGTGACCGGTCTAGGGATACGCAGTATTTT. The chain is built from TRBV14 and TRBJ2-3; D not certain. The CDR3 consists of 16 residues. From germline, CDR1 is SGHDN and CDR2 FVKESK. The V end lost 6 bases, the J end lost 6 bases, and 22 bases lay between the germline ends.

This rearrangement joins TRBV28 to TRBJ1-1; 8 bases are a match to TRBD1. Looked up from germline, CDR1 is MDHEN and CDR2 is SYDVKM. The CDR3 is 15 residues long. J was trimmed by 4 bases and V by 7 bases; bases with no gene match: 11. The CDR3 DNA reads TGTGCCAGCACCCCCTCGGACAGGGTGACCACTGAAGCTTTCTTT. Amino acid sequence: CASTPSDRVTTEAFF.

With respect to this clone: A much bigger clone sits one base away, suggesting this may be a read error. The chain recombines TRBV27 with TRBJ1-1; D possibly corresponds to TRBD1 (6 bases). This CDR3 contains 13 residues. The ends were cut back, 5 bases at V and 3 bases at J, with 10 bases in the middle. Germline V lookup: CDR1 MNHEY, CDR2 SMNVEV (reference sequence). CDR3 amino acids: CASSKQGDTEAFF. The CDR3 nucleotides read TGTGCCAGCAGTAAACAGGGAGACACTGAAGCTTTCTTT.

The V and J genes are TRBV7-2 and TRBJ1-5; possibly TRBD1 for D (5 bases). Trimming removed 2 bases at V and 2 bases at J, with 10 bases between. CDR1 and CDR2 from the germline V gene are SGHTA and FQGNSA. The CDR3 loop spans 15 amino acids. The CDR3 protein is CASSLKIGGNQPQHF. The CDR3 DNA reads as TGTGCCAGCAGCTTAAAAATAGGGGGCAATCAGCCCCAGCATTTT.

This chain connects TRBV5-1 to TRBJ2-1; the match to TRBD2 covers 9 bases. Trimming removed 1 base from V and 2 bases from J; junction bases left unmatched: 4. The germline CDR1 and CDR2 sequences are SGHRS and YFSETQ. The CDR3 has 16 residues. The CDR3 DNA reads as TGCGCCAGCAGCTTGATTCCTAGCGGGACCTACAATGAGCAGTTCTTC. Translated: CASSLIPSGTYNEQFF.

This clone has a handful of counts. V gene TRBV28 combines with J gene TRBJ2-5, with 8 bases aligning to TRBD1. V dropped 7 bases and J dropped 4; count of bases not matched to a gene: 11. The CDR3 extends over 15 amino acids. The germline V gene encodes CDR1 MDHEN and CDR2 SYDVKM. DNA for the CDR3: TGTGCCAGCAACCCCGGGGCAGGGGGCGGAGAGACCCAGTACTTC. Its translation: CASNPGAGGGETQYF.